This T cell receptor (beta chain) was profiled in a study of cytomegalovirus exposure and HLA in healthy donors. On the study more broadly: Most genotyped donors, about four fifths of fewer than 400, had Caucasian-associated genetic ancestry. Study-level findings and limits: With DRB1 most and HLA-C fewest, TCR association rates differed between HLA loci in a later analysis.

A note on this clone: As yet, its antigen is unknown.

Participants comprised healthy donors of bone marrow. The PCR ran on 60 Vbeta and 13 Jbeta primers. In the study's own analysis: Roughly 11 million shared chains were among roughly 81 million unique TCR beta chains counted in a later analysis. Using immunoSEQ multiplex PCR, the repertoire was profiled, and TCRdb retains in-frame clones only, with some absent. From that table come the V and J calls and clone size; the DNA was used to work out D and trimming. The sample has around 120,000 clones; around two thirds are singletons. The sample was PBMCs. The sequence was obtained from a woman aged 40 to 55 in good health and CMV-seropositive.

The CDR3, as DNA: TGTGCCAGCAGCCTAAGACTAGCGGACAATGAGCAGTTCTTC. Translating gives CASSLRLADNEQFF. This chain joins TRBV13 and TRBJ2-1, with 9 bases lining up with TRBD2. The CDR3 consists of 14 residues. The trim removed 5 bases at V and 5 bases at J, leaving 4 bases unmatched. The germline V gene has CDR1 PRHDT and CDR2 FYEKMQ (reference sequence). The full variable domain, with the rest looked up from reference TRBV13 and TRBJ2-1, is AAGVIQSPRHLIKEKRETATLKCYPIPRHDTVYWYQQGPGQDPQFLISFYEKMQSDKGSIPDRFSAQQFSDYHSELNMSSLELGDSALYFCASSLRLADNEQFFGPGTRLTVL.